This TCR beta chain comes out of a study of T cell repertoires in cytomegalovirus infection. Looking at the study overall: CMV infection together with matching HLA type was indicated by public TCR beta signatures.

This clonotype was observed many times. Its antigen remains unknown. General study findings and limits: Dominating the ex vivo response were HLA-C-restricted CMV-specific TCR beta clonotypes.

TCRdb redid the calling of the reads with MiXCR, one entry per CDR3 protein. This sample has 200,000 to 300,000 distinct CDR3 sequences; roughly 13% occur once, and the top ten carry around 8.8%. The CDR3 is 16 residues long. The J segment lost 4 bases and the V segment lost 5 bases, leaving 5 bases of the junction unmatched. Germline CDR1 and CDR2: SGHTA and FQGTGA. The sequencing sample was made of PBMCs. The receptor was derived from a human donor in good health (CMV status not recorded). Some clones in this sample may be carry-over from other donors' samples. V gene TRBV7-3 combines with J gene TRBJ2-3, with 14 bases identical to TRBD2. The CDR3, as DNA: TGTGCCAGCAGCGTAGGGACTAGCGGGAGCGCAGATACGCAGTATTTT. Residues: CASSVGTSGSADTQYF.